This TCR beta chain derives from a study of CD8+CD57+ T cells in acquired aplastic anemia. Note on this clonotype: At one of its ends the junction is not consistent with the germline gene, which may arise from a read error.

Genomic DNA provided the template from which TCR beta VDJ and CDR3 profiles were obtained. TCRdb called the reads again in MiXCR, with one record for every CDR3 protein. This table has approximately 270,000 distinct CDR3 sequences, approximately 56% appearing once. The receptor was derived from a human donor with severe aplastic anemia or a healthy control (not recorded which). The specimen was sorted CD4+, CD8+, or CD8+CD57+ T cells (not recorded which) from PBMCs.

This CDR3 is CASSPWTSGGLFF. The DNA for the CDR3 is TGTGCCAGCAGCCCGTGGACTAGCGGGGGGCTGTTTTTT. This chain uses TRBV7-9 with TRBJ2-2; 13 nucleotides agree with TRBD2. Per the germline V gene, CDR1 is SEHNR and CDR2 is FQNEAQ (reference sequence). The CDR3 spans 13 residues.